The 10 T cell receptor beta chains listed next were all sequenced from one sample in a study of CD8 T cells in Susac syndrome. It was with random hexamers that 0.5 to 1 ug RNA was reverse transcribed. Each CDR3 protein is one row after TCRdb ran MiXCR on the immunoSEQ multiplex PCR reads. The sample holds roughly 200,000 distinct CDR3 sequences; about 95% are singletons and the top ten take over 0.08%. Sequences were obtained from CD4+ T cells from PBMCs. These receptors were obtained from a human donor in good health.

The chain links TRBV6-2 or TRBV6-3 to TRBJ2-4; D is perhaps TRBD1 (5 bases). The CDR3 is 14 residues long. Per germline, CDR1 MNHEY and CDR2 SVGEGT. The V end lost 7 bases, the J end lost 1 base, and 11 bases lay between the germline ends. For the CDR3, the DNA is TGTGCCAGCAAACAGGACCCCGCCAAAAACATTCAGTACTTC. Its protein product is CASKQDPAKNIQYF.

The CDR3 coding sequence is TGTGCCAGCAGCTTGGACGGTGCGGAGCAGTTCTTC. This codes for CASSLDGAEQFF. V is TRBV5-6 and J is TRBJ2-1; D is ambiguous. The CDR3 contains 12 residues. Germline assignment: CDR1 SGHDT and CDR2 YYEEEE. The V end lost 0 bases, the J end lost 10 bases, and 8 bases lay between the germline ends.

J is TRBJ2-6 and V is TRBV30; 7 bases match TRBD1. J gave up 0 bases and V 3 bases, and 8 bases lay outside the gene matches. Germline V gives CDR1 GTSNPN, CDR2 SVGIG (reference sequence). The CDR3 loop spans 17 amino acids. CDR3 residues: CAWSTWDRYSGANVLTF. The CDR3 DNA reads TGTGCCTGGAGCACGTGGGACAGATACTCTGGGGCCAACGTCCTGACTTTC.

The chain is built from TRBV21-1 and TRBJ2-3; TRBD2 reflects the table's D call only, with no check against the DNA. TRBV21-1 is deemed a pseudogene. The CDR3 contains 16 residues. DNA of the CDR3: TGTGCCAGCAGCAAAATAACCCAGGGCCGCGCAGATACGCAGTATTTT. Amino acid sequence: CASSKITQGRADTQYF.

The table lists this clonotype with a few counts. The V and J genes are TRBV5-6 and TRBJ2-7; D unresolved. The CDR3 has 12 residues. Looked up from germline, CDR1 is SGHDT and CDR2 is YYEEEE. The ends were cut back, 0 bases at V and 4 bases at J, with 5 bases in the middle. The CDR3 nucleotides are TGTGCCAGCAGCTTGGGTATTTACGAGCAGTACTTC. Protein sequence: CASSLGIYEQYF.

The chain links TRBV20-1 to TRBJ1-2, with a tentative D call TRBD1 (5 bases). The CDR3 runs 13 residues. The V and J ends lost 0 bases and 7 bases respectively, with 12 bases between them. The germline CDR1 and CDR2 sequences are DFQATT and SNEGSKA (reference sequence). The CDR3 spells CSARDSAGVGYTF. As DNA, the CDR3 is TGCAGTGCTAGAGATAGCGCGGGGGTTGGCTACACCTTC.

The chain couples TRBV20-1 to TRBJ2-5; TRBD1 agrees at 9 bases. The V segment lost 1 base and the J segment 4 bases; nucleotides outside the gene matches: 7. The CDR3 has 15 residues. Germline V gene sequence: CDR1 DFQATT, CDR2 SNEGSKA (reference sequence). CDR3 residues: CSARVQGAGRETQYF. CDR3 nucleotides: TGCAGTGCTAGAGTACAGGGGGCAGGGAGAGAGACCCAGTACTTC.

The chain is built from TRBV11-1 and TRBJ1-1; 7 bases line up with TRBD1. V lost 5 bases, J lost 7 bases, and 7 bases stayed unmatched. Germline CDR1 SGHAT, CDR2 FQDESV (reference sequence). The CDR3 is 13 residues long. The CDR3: CASSIDRVGEAFF. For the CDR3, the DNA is TGTGCCAGCAGCATCGACAGGGTTGGTGAAGCTTTCTTT. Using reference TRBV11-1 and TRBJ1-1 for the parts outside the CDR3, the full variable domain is EAEVAQSPRYKITEKSQAVAFWCDPISGHATLYWYRQILGQGPELLVQFQDESVVDDSQLPKDRFSAERLKGVDSTLKIQPAELGDSAMYLCASSIDRVGEAFFGQGTRLTVV.

For the CDR3, the DNA is TGTGCCAGCAGCGCTAGCGGGGCCGCGGATTACGAGCAGTACTTC. Its translation is CASSASGAADYEQYF. This chain connects TRBV7-9 to TRBJ2-7; 9 bases map to TRBD2. The CDR3 runs to 15 residues. From germline, CDR1 is SEHNR and CDR2 FQNEAQ (reference sequence). J gave up 4 bases and V 5 bases, and 9 bases lay outside the gene matches.

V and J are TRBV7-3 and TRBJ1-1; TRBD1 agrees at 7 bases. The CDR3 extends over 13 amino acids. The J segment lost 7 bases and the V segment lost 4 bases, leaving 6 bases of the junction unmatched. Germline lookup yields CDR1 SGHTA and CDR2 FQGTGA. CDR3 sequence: CASSWDRDSEAFF. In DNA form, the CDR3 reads TGTGCCAGCAGCTGGGACCGGGACAGTGAAGCTTTCTTT.